The 15 T cell receptor beta chains given below trace back to one sample, sequenced in a study of cytomegalovirus exposure and HLA in healthy donors. This table comes from immunoSEQ multiplex PCR, and its TCRdb copy is limited to in-frame clones, with some not included. The sample carries about 150,000 clones, roughly 89% recorded once. Sequencing input: PBMCs. The receptors were gathered from a woman aged 18-35 years in good health and CMV-seropositive.

The chain couples TRBV28 to TRBJ1-2; weak D call: TRBD1 (5 bases). Trimming took off 1 base at V and 6 bases at J, with 21 bases between the two ends. The length of the CDR3 is 17 residues. CDR1 and CDR2 from the germline V gene are MDHEN and SYDVKM. The CDR3 spells CASSLLGGDTYDHGYTF. The CDR3 DNA reads TGTGCCAGCAGTTTATTGGGGGGTGACACCTACGACCATGGCTACACCTTC.

V is TRBV11-3 and J is TRBJ2-3, with TRBD2 identical over 11 bases. This CDR3 contains 16 residues. Germline V gene data show CDR1 as SGHNT and CDR2 as YENEEA. J was trimmed by 4 bases and V by 1 base; bases with no gene match: 4. The CDR3 region has the DNA TGTGCCAGCAGCTTAGTACTAGCGGGAGTTGCAGATACGCAGTATTTT. Amino acid sequence: CASSLVLAGVADTQYF. Together with reference TRBV11-3 and TRBJ2-3, the CDR3 gives the full variable domain: EAGVVQSPRYKIIEKKQPVAFWCNPISGHNTLYWYLQNLGQGPELLIRYENEEAVDDSQLPKDRFSAERLKGVDSTLKIQPAELGDSAVYLCASSLVLAGVADTQYFGPGTRLTVL.

The rearrangement joins TRBV28 to TRBJ2-7; 9 nucleotides line up with TRBD2. The length of the CDR3 is 14 residues. Germline CDR1 and CDR2: MDHEN and SYDVKM. Trimming at V came to 7 bases and at J to 3 bases, leaving 7 bases not matched to a gene. The chain's CDR3 is CASNPGLARYEQYF. CDR3 nucleotides: TGTGCCAGCAATCCGGGACTAGCCCGCTACGAGCAGTACTTC.

This clone is a singleton in its sample. This rearrangement joins TRBV30 to TRBJ2-1; D is perhaps TRBD2 (5 bases). Germline assignment: CDR1 GTSNPN and CDR2 SVGIG (reference sequence). V gave up 2 bases and J gave up 9 bases, with 11 bases separating them. This CDR3 region has 12 residues. The CDR3 sequence is CAWSQDWIEQFF. The CDR3, as DNA: TGTGCCTGGAGTCAGGACTGGATTGAGCAGTTCTTC. The variable domain in full, with the rest retrieved from reference TRBV30 and TRBJ2-1, is SQTIHQWPATLVQPVGSPLSLECTVEGTSNPNLYWYRQAAGRGLQLLFYSVGIGQISSEVPQNLSASRPQDRQFILSSKKLLLSDSGFYLCAWSQDWIEQFFGPGTRLTVL.

The V call is TRBV11-2, the J call TRBJ2-7; perhaps TRBD2 as D (6 bases). CDR1 is SGHAT, CDR2 FQNNGV, per germline. The CDR3 consists of 15 residues. The V gene lost 5 bases and the J gene lost 3 bases, with 17 bases spanning the gap. CDR3 sequence reads: CASSPEGGDIYEQYF. The DNA for the CDR3 is TGTGCCAGCAGCCCAGAGGGAGGAGATATCTACGAGCAGTACTTC.

With regard to this clone: A read error may account for a junction end that differs from germline. For the CDR3, the DNA is TGTGCCAGCAGTTTAAGGACTTTCCAAAAGACCCAGTACTTC. It codes for CASSLRTFQKTQYF. This sequence joins TRBV28 and TRBJ2-5; D is possibly TRBD2 (5 bases). CDR1 MDHEN and CDR2 SYDVKM come from the germline V gene. The CDR3 is 14 amino acids.

V is TRBV5-1 and J is TRBJ2-7; 7 positions agree with TRBD1. The CDR3 covers 13 residues. Germline CDR1 is SGHRS and CDR2 is YFSETQ. The V and J ends lost 3 bases and 3 bases, in that order; junction bases with no gene match: 3. This CDR3 reads CASSSGTDYEQYF. The CDR3, as DNA: TGCGCCAGCAGCTCCGGGACAGACTACGAGCAGTACTTC.

This clone has only one observation. The chain has TRBV23-1 and TRBJ2-7; 8 bases line up with TRBD1. TRBV23-1 counts as an open reading frame of uncertain function. This CDR3 has 16 amino acids. V gave up 2 bases and J gave up 1 base; unmatched junction bases: 7. The CDR3 DNA is TGCGCCAGCAGTCAAAAAAGGCAGGGGGCATCCTACGAGCAGTACTTC. Translation gives CASSQKRQGASYEQYF.

CDR3 nucleotide sequence: TGTGCCAGTTCCCCTAGCGGGGATTTTGATACGCAGTATTTT. Amino acids: CASSPSGDFDTQYF. The V call is TRBV28, the J call TRBJ2-3, with 9 positions matching TRBD2. Looked up from germline, CDR1 is MDHEN and CDR2 is SYDVKM. The V gene end was trimmed by 9 bases and the J gene end by 6 bases; junction bases not matched to a gene: 10. The CDR3 has 14 residues.

The chain recombines TRBV7-9 with TRBJ1-3; a weak D match, TRBD1 (5 bases). This CDR3 has 12 residues. Trimming stripped 7 bases from V and 4 bases from J, with 8 bases between. Germline CDR1 reads SEHNR; CDR2 reads FQNEAQ (reference sequence). In DNA, the CDR3 is TGTGCCAGCAACAAGGGGGGAAACACCATATATTTT. Residues: CASNKGGNTIYF.

The chain joins TRBV5-1 to TRBJ1-1; D is uncertain. V lost 0 bases to trimming and J lost 8 bases, with 20 bases between them. CDR3 length: 16 amino acids. CDR1 SGHRS and CDR2 YFSETQ come from the germline V gene. The CDR3: CASSLGSSYGNEEAFF. The CDR3 coding sequence is TGCGCCAGCAGCTTGGGTTCTTCGTACGGGAATGAAGAAGCTTTCTTT.

The chain recombines TRBV7-2 with TRBJ2-7, with no clear D. The CDR3 consists of 12 residues. Trimming took 2 bases from V and 4 from J, leaving 6 bases between them. Germline V gene sequence: CDR1 SGHTA, CDR2 FQGNSA. CDR3 residues: CASSLLLYEQYF. The CDR3 DNA sequence: TGTGCCAGCAGCTTACTACTTTACGAGCAGTACTTC. Looking up the rest from reference TRBV7-2 and TRBJ2-7 gives the full variable domain: GAGVSQSPSNKVTEKGKDVELRCDPISGHTALYWYRQSLGQGLEFLIYFQGNSAPDKSGLPSDRFSAERTGGSVSTLTIQRTQQEDSAVYLCASSLLLYEQYFGPGTRLTVT.

The sample holds a few counts of this clone. The chain carries TRBV2 and TRBJ1-2; D is unclear. Germline loops: CDR1 SNHLY, CDR2 FYNNEI. V was cut by 4 bases and J by 2 bases, with 5 bases left in between. CDR3 length equals 12 residues. The CDR3 here is CASSAVNYGYTF. CDR3 DNA: TGTGCCAGCAGTGCTGTCAACTATGGCTACACCTTC.

V usage is TRBV6-1 and J usage is TRBJ2-7, with 12 positions matching TRBD2. With 3 bases clipped from V and 3 bases from J, the junction kept 3 bases outside the gene matches. The CDR3 sequence is 15 residues long. Germline V gene data show CDR1 as MNHNS and CDR2 as SASEGT. As DNA, the CDR3 is TGTGCCAGCAGTGATGGACTAGCGGGAATCTACGAGCAGTACTTC. Its translation: CASSDGLAGIYEQYF.

Turning to this clone: Other DNA sequences in this specimen translate into the identical CDR3. V and J are TRBV12-5 and TRBJ2-7; D perhaps matches TRBD1 (5 bases). The V gene's germline CDR1 is LGHNT and CDR2 FRNRAP. Trimming stripped 1 base from V and 0 bases from J, with 7 bases between. This CDR3 is 14 amino acids long. CDR3 bases: TGTGCTAGTGGTTTGGGACAGAGCTCCTACGAGCAGTACTTC. Its translation: CASGLGQSSYEQYF.